This TCR beta chain was captured in a study of cytomegalovirus exposure and HLA in healthy donors. Whole-study results and caveats: Per a prior analysis, the majority of TCR beta V segments were productive roughly 90% or roughly 30% of the time. Relative to equally common others, HLA-associated TCR beta chains showed greater clonal expansion in a later analysis. CMV serostatus was the sole immune exposure data available. An analysis was carried out later, and it reportedly showed fewer N-insertions in an Asian-associated ancestry cluster than the roughly 700-donor mean.

V was pared by 2 bases and J by 1 base, with 16 bases between. CDR1 is MGHRA, CDR2 YSYEKL, per germline. The CDR3 sequence is 17 residues long. PCR amplification relied on 60 Vbeta primers (plus 13 Jbeta primers). TCRdb's table, derived via immunoSEQ multiplex PCR, lists solely in-frame clones and lacks some. The table lists under 200,000 clones, 75% to 90% of them singletons, with about 4.3% in the top ten. Of note for this clone: Its antigen is not known.

The V and J genes are TRBV4-1 and TRBJ2-3; D may be TRBD2 (5 bases). The sample taken for sequencing was PBMCs. The receptor was derived from a man aged 25-45 years in good health and CMV-seronegative. CDR3 in amino acids: CASSQPDWAIGTDTQYF. The DNA for the CDR3 is TGCGCCAGCAGCCAACCGGACTGGGCGATCGGCACAGATACGCAGTATTTT.